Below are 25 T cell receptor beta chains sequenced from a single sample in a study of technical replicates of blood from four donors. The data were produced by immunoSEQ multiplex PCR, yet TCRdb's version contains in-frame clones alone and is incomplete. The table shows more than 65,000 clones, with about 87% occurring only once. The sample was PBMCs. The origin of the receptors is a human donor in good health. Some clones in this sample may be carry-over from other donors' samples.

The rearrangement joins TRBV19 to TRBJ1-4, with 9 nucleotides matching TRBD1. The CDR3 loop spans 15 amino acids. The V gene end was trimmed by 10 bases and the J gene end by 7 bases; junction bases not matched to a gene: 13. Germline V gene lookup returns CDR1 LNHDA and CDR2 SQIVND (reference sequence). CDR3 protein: CATQKVTGGGEKLFF. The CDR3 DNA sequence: TGTGCCACCCAGAAGGTGACAGGGGGGGGTGAAAAACTGTTTTTT.

CDR3 protein: CASSAGLNSPLHF. CDR3 bases: TGTGCCAGCTCAGCAGGGCTTAATTCACCCCTCCACTTT. V and J are TRBV6-6 and TRBJ1-6; perhaps TRBD1 as D (5 bases). Looked up from germline, CDR1 is MNHNY and CDR2 is SVGAGI (reference sequence). V lost 8 bases and J lost 6, with 11 bases in between. The CDR3 has 13 residues.

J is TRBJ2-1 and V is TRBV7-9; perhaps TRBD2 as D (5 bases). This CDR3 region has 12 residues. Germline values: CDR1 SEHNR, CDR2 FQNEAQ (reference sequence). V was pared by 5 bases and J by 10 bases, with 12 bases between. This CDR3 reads CASSLSGGEQFF. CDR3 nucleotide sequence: TGTGCCAGCAGCCTCTCAGGAGGCGAGCAGTTCTTC.

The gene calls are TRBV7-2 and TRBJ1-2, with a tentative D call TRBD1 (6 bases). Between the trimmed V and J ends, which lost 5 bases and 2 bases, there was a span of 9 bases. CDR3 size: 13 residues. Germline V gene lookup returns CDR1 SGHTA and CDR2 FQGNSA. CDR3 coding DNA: TGTGCCAGCAGCCCCGACAGGAACTATGGCTACACCTTC. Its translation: CASSPDRNYGYTF.

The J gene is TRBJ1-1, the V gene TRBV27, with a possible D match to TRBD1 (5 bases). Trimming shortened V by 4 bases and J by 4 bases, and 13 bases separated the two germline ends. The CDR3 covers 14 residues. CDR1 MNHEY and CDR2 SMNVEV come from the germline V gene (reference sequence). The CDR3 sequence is CASSSTPGLTEAFF. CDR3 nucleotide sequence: TGTGCCAGCAGTTCAACCCCGGGACTCACTGAAGCTTTCTTT.

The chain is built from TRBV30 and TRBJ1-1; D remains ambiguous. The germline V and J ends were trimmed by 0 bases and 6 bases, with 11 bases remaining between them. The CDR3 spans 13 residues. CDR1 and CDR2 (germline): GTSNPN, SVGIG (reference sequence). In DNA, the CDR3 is TGTGCCTGGAGTGTACCCGGGTCCGCTGAAGCTTTCTTT. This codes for CAWSVPGSAEAFF.

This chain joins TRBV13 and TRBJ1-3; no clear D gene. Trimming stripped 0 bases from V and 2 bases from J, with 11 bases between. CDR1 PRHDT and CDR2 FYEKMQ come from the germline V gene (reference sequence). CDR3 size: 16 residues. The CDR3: CASSLGPGRPGNTIYF. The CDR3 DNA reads TGTGCCAGCAGCTTAGGCCCTGGGAGACCTGGAAACACCATATATTTT. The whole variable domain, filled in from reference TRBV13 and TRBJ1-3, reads AAGVIQSPRHLIKEKRETATLKCYPIPRHDTVYWYQQGPGQDPQFLISFYEKMQSDKGSIPDRFSAQQFSDYHSELNMSSLELGDSALYFCASSLGPGRPGNTIYFGEGSWLTVV.

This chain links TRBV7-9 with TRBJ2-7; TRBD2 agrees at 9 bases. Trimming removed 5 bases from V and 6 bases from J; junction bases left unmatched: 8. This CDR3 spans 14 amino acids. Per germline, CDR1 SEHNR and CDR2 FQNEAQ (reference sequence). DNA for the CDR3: TGTGCCAGCAGCCAACCAGCGGGGGGAGGCGAGCAGTACTTC. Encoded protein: CASSQPAGGGEQYF.

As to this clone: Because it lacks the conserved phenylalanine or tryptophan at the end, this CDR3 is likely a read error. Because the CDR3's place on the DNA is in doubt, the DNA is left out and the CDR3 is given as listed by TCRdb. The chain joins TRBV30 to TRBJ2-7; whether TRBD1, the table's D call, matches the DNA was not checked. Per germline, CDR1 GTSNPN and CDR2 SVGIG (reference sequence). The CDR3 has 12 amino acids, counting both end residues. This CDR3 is CACSPGTGALSL.

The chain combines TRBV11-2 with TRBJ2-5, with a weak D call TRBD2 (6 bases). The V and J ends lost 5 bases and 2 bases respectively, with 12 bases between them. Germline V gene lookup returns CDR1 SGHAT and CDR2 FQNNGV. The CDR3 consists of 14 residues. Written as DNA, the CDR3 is TGTGCCAGCAGCCACTCCGGGGGACAAGAGACCCAGTACTTC. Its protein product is CASSHSGGQETQYF.

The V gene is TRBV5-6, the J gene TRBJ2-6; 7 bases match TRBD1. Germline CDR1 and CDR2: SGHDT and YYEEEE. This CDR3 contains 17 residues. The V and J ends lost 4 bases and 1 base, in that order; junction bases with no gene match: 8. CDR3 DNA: TGTGCCAGCAGCAAACAGGGGTGGCCTTCTGGGGCCAACGTCCTGACTTTC. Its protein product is CASSKQGWPSGANVLTF.

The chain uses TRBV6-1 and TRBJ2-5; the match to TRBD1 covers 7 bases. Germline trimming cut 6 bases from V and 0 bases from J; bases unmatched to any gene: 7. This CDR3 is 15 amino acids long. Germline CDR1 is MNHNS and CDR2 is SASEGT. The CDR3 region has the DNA TGTGCCAGCAGCGACCTCGACAGGGACCAAGAGACCCAGTACTTC. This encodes CASSDLDRDQETQYF.

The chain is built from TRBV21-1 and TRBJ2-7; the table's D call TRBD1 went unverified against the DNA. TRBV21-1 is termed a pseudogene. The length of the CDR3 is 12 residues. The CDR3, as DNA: TGTGCCAGCAGCGAACAGGTCGGCGAGCAGTACTTC. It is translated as CASSEQVGEQYF.

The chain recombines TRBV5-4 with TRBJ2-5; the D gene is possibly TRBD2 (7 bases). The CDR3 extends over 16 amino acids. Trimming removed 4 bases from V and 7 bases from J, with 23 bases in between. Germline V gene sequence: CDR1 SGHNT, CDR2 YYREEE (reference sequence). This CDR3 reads CASSTSLGGAPGTQYF. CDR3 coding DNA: TGTGCCAGCAGCACCTCCCTGGGGGGGGCGCCGGGGACCCAGTACTTC.

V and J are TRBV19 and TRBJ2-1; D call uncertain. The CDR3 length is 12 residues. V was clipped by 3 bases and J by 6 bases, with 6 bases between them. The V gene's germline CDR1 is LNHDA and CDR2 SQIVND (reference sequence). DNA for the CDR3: TGTGCCAGTAGTATCCCTAGCAATGAGCAGTTCTTC. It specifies CASSIPSNEQFF.

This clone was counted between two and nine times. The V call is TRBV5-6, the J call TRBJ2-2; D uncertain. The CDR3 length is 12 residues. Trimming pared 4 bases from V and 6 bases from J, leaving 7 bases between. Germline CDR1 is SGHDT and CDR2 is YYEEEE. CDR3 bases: TGTGCCAGCAGCACTCGTGCCGGGGAGCTGTTTTTT. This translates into CASSTRAGELFF.

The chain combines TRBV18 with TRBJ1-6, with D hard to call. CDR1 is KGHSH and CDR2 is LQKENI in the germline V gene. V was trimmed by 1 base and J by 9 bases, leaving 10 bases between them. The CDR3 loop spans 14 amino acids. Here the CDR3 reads CASSPLGRGSPLHF. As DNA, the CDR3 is TGTGCCAGCTCACCACTAGGGAGAGGTTCACCCCTCCACTTT.

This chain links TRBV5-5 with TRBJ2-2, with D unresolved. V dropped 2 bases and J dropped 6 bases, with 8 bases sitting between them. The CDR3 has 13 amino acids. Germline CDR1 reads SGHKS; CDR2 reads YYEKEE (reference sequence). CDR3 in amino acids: CASSLGVAGELFF. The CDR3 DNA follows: TGTGCCAGCAGCTTAGGAGTGGCCGGGGAGCTGTTTTTT.

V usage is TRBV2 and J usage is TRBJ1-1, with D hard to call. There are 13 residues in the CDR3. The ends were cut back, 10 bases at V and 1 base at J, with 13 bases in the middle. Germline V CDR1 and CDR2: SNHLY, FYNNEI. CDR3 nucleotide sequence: TGTGCCACGCGGGAACGGACGAACACTGAAGCTTTCTTT. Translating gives CATRERTNTEAFF.

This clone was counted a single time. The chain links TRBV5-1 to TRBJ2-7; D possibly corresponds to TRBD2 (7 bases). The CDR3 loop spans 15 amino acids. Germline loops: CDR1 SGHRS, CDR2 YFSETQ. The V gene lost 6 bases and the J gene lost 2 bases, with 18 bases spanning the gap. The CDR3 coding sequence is TGCGCCAGCAACGCAGAGGCGGGGGCAACCTACGAGCAGTACTTC. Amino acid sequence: CASNAEAGATYEQYF.

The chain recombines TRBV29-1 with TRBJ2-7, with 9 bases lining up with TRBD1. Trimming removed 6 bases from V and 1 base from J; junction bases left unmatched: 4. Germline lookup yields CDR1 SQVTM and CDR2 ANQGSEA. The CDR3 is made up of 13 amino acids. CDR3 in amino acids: CSVRQGESYEQYF. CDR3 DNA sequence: TGCAGCGTACGACAGGGGGAATCCTACGAGCAGTACTTC.

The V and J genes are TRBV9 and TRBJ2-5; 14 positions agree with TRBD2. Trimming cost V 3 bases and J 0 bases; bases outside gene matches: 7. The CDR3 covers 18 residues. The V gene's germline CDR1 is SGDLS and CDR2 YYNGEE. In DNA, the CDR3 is TGTGCCAGCAGCGGGACTAGCGGGAGGTACCCTAACCAAGAGACCCAGTACTTC. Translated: CASSGTSGRYPNQETQYF.

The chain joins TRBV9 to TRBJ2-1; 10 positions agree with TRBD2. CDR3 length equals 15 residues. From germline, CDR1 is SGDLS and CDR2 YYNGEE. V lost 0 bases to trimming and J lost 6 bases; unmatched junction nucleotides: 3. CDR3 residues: CASSVDSGRVNEQFF. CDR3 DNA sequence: TGTGCCAGCAGCGTAGACAGCGGGAGGGTCAATGAGCAGTTCTTC.

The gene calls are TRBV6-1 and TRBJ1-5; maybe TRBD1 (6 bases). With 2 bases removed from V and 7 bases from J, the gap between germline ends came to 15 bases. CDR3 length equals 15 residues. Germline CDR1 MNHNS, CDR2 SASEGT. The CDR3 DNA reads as TGTGCCAGCAGTGAATTCCGGGGAGGGACACAGCCCCAGCATTTT. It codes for CASSEFRGGTQPQHF.

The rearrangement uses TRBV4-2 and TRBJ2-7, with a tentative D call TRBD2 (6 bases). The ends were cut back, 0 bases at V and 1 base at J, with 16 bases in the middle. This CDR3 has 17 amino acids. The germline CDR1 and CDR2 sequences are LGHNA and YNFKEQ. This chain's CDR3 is CASSQDWLATISYEQYF. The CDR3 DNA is TGTGCCAGCAGCCAAGACTGGCTAGCGACAATTTCCTACGAGCAGTACTTC.